A selection of T cell receptor beta chains follows, all from one sample in a study of T cells expressing NK-cell markers. TCRdb reprocessed the 5' RACE reads and reports one entry per CDR3 protein, with no DNA. The sample includes about 460,000 distinct CDR3 sequences. The specimen was blood T cells: a sorted CD56 or NKG2C T cell subset, CD4+ or CD8+ T cells, or bulk PBMC T cells (not recorded which). These receptor sequences come from a woman between 45 and 65 years old in good health. Both conserved end residues are part of each CDR3.

V	J	CDR3
TRBV12-3/TRBV12-4	TRBJ2-3	CASSPRLTDTQYF
TRBV12-3/TRBV12-4	TRBJ2-5	CASSWVLGKETQYF
TRBV3-1	TRBJ2-5	CASSQEVISIGTQYF
TRBV12-3/TRBV12-4	TRBJ2-1	CASRTKAWIYNEQFF
TRBV25-1	TRBJ1-1	CASSESHKNTEAFF
TRBV16	TRBJ1-5	CASSRLTGDNQPQHF
TRBV4-1	TRBJ2-3	CASSQWQERTDTQYF
TRBV5-6	TRBJ2-3	CASSYLTTGSTDTQYF
TRBV3-1	TRBJ2-5	CASSQRTPGVETQYF
TRBV5-1	TRBJ2-7	CACSQDNSGPSEQYF
TRBV7-7	TRBJ2-1	CASSLAVSSFGEQFF
TRBV12-3/TRBV12-4	TRBJ1-1	CASSSTDRANTEAFF
TRBV12-3/TRBV12-4	TRBJ2-1	CASSLILSQHNEQFF
TRBV6-6	TRBJ2-3	CASQGGGIVRCPDTQYF
TRBV5-1	TRBJ2-2	CASSYLPRQGPGELFF
TRBV20-1	TRBJ2-7	CSASSSLAGGASSYEQYF
TRBV3-1	TRBJ2-3	CASSQVTSGKPSTDTQYF
TRBV4-1	TRBJ1-5	CASSLLRDGDQPQHF
TRBV20-1	TRBJ2-7	CSAVVGRGIYEQYF
TRBV9	TRBJ2-3	CASRNRDPTDTQYF
TRBV5-1	TRBJ2-3	CASSSNRGHADTQYF
TRBV6-2/TRBV6-3	TRBJ2-1	CASRGLGADEQFF
TRBV7-7	TRBJ2-6	CASSPRTLTSGANVLTF
TRBV5-5	TRBJ2-5	CASGGATRTQYF
TRBV28	TRBJ2-7	CASSTPGQGAYEQYF
TRBV7-7	TRBJ2-3	CASSFYVTDTQYF
TRBV3-1	TRBJ2-3	CASSQITSGRTDTQYF
TRBV7-2	TRBJ2-3	CASSLGSGTTDTQYF
TRBV2	TRBJ1-1	CASRAHQGAEAFF
TRBV5-1	TRBJ2-2	CASSPKSGGNTGELFF
TRBV5-1	TRBJ2-2	CASSLLISGRDTGELFF
TRBV29-1	TRBJ2-5	CSVIPGETQYF
TRBV12-3/TRBV12-4	TRBJ2-1	CASSFKGSGSDEQFF
TRBV20-1	TRBJ2-1	CSAAGTRANEQFF
TRBV30	TRBJ1-1	CAWSRQGRTEAFF
TRBV20-1	TRBJ1-5	CSARGGQGSQPQHF
TRBV15	TRBJ2-2	CATSRDKGVTGELFF
TRBV20-1	TRBJ2-1	CSARGTYNEQFF
TRBV20-1	TRBJ1-1	CSARSLTGVTEAFF
TRBV7-6	TRBJ1-2	CASSPRAGGEGYTF
TRBV5-1	TRBJ2-1	CASSLEGRGGGNEQFF
TRBV13	TRBJ1-2	CASSPRVAGYTF
TRBV11-3	TRBJ2-3	CASGTFSTDTQYF
TRBV20-1	TRBJ2-3	CSASRTGSPSTDTQYF
TRBV9	TRBJ2-6	CASSVELRRAGANVLTF
TRBV6-1	TRBJ2-7	CASSQMSVGGVYEQYF
TRBV21-1	TRBJ2-5	CASSKFRQGAEETQYF
TRBV5-1	TRBJ1-4	CASSLANGGTKEKLFF
TRBV28	TRBJ2-2	CASSSLAGGPGGELFF
TRBV18	TRBJ2-1	CASSPIGLASSYNEQFF
TRBV27	TRBJ2-3	CASRKLETTDTQYF
TRBV5-1	TRBJ1-5	CASSLVGGDQPQHF
TRBV30	TRBJ1-2	CAWNGGTHGYTF